This passage covers 11 T cell receptor beta chains from one sample sequenced in a study of blood T cells in healthy people across ages. Together with a sample-barcoded 5' primer, a J-beta primer mix was included in a second PCR lasting about 6 to 11 cycles. TCRdb re-analysed the 5' RACE reads in MiXCR, keeping a single row per CDR3 protein. The data contain 1.5 million or so distinct CDR3 sequences, approximately 40% of them singletons. The sequencing input was blood. These receptors were obtained from a woman younger than 30 in good health.

The chain links TRBV7-2 to TRBJ2-5, with 9 nucleotides matching TRBD2. The CDR3 sequence is 15 residues long. J lost 2 bases, V lost 2 bases, and 3 bases had no gene match. CDR1 SGHTA and CDR2 FQGNSA come from the germline V gene. The chain's CDR3 is CASSLPRGGQETQYF. CDR3 bases: TGTGCCAGCAGCTTACCGCGGGGGGGGCAAGAGACCCAGTACTTC.

The chain uses TRBV4-2 and TRBJ2-7; D not certain. V was cut by 0 bases and J by 0 bases, with 15 bases left in between. CDR1 is LGHNA, CDR2 YNFKEQ, per germline. CDR3 length: 17 amino acids. DNA for the CDR3: TGTGCCAGCAGCCAAGATCCCGCAGGAACCAGCTCCTACGAGCAGTACTTC. This encodes CASSQDPAGTSSYEQYF.

This clonotype was seen more than once but under ten times. The chain recombines TRBV6-2 or TRBV6-3 with TRBJ2-3, with 15 bases fitting TRBD2. Germline CDR1 reads MNHEY; CDR2 reads SVGEGT. The CDR3 contains 19 residues. The V gene end was trimmed by 6 bases and the J gene end by 4 bases; junction bases not matched to a gene: 14. The CDR3 sequence is CASSYSGLAGGFGSDTQYF. The CDR3 DNA sequence: TGTGCCAGCAGCTATTCAGGACTAGCGGGGGGGTTTGGGTCAGATACGCAGTATTTT.

This clonotype has just one count. V and J are TRBV11-1 and TRBJ2-1, with 16 positions matching TRBD2. Unmatched junction bases numbered 17, after V lost 2 bases and J lost 1 base. This CDR3 is built from 23 residues. The germline V gene encodes CDR1 SGHAT and CDR2 FQDESV (reference sequence). The CDR3 DNA follows: TGTGCCAGCAGCTTAAGCCGACTCCCTGGGGGGACTAGCGGGAGGGCTTCCTACAATGAGCAGTTCTTC. Its protein product is CASSLSRLPGGTSGRASYNEQFF.

The chain joins TRBV11-2 to TRBJ2-1; TRBD2 agrees at 10 bases. Germline V gene lookup returns CDR1 SGHAT and CDR2 FQNNGV. V shed 3 bases and J 4 bases; nucleotides not matched to a gene: 6. The CDR3 is 16 amino acids. CDR3 region: CASSLPGLAKYNEQFF. The CDR3 DNA reads as TGTGCCAGCAGCTTGCCGGGACTAGCGAAATACAATGAGCAGTTCTTC.

This clonotype was recorded a few times. This chain joins TRBV2 and TRBJ2-7; D might be TRBD1 (6 bases). CDR1 is SNHLY and CDR2 is FYNNEI in the germline V gene. The ends were cut back, 8 bases at V and 0 bases at J, with 11 bases in the middle. The CDR3 is 13 residues long. The CDR3, as DNA: TGTGCCAGCTGCCCGACAGGCTCCTACGAGCAGTACTTC. Its protein product is CASCPTGSYEQYF.

This chain links TRBV9 with TRBJ1-4; D gene uncertain. The ends were cut back, 1 base at V and 0 bases at J, with 7 bases in the middle. This CDR3 region has 15 residues. Germline values: CDR1 SGDLS, CDR2 YYNGEE. The DNA of the CDR3 is TGTGCCAGCAGCGTATTCAGTTCAACTAATGAAAAACTGTTTTTT. Translated: CASSVFSSTNEKLFF. Based on the CDR3 plus reference TRBV9 and TRBJ1-4, the full variable domain is DSGVTQTPKHLITATGQRVTLRCSPRSGDLSVYWYQQSLDQGLQFLIQYYNGEERAKGNILERFSAQQFPDLHSELNLSSLELGDSALYFCASSVFSSTNEKLFFGSGTQLSVL.

The V call is TRBV12-3 or TRBV12-4, the J call TRBJ1-5; D unclear. The CDR3 consists of 14 residues. Between the trimmed V and J ends, which lost 6 bases and 6 bases, there was a span of 15 bases. Here the CDR3 DNA reads TGTGCCAGCAGCAAGACTGGGGAGGTTCAGCCCCAGCATTTT. It codes for CASSKTGEVQPQHF.

On this clonotype: The junction shows a germline mismatch at one end, possibly a read error. The CDR3 coding sequence is TGCCCCAGCAGCGCGTTGACAGGGGGCTTAATGAACACTGAAGCTTTCTTT. Its translation is CPSSALTGGLMNTEAFF. The rearrangement uses TRBV5-1 and TRBJ1-1, with 10 positions matching TRBD1. The length of the CDR3 is 17 residues. Germline assignment: CDR1 SGHRS and CDR2 YFSETQ.

The CDR3 loop is CASSLAGQGFYGYTF. The CDR3 nucleotides are TGCGCCAGCAGCTTGGCGGGACAGGGATTCTATGGCTACACCTTC. The chain carries TRBV5-1 and TRBJ1-2; 9 bases are shared with TRBD1. Germline assignment: CDR1 SGHRS and CDR2 YFSETQ. Trimming removed 0 bases from V and 4 bases from J; junction bases left unmatched: 4. The CDR3 loop spans 15 amino acids.

This clonotype has only a few counts. The chain recombines TRBV6-6 with TRBJ2-7, with D uncertain. Germline V gene sequence: CDR1 MNHNY, CDR2 SVGAGI (reference sequence). The germline V and J ends were trimmed by 6 bases and 6 bases, with 15 bases remaining between them. The CDR3 sequence is 13 residues long. CDR3 DNA: TGTGCCAGCAGAGATACGGCCCCCTCCGAGCAGTACTTC. This gives the protein CASRDTAPSEQYF.